The source of this T cell receptor beta chain is a study of blood T cell repertoires in COVID-19. The table came from immunoSEQ multiplex PCR; TCRdb's copy has only in-frame clones and leaves some out. In the table there are 250,000 to 350,000 clones, around 81% of which are singletons. With 2 bases clipped from V and 2 bases from J, the junction kept 3 bases outside the gene matches. The V gene's germline CDR1 is SGHRS and CDR2 YFSETQ. The CDR3 has 14 residues. The TCR sequence derives from a person between 65 and 79 years old with COVID-19, enrolled during active disease. Sequencing was carried out using peripheral blood. The gene calls are TRBV5-1 and TRBJ2-7, with TRBD1 identical over 8 bases. The CDR3 reads CASSFGQGPYEQYF. The CDR3 bases are TGCGCCAGCAGCTTCGGACAGGGTCCCTACGAGCAGTACTTC. Based on the CDR3 plus reference TRBV5-1 and TRBJ2-7, the full variable domain is KAGVTQTPRYLIKTRGQQVTLSCSPISGHRSVSWYQQTPGQGLQFLFEYFSETQRNKGNFPGRFSGRQFSNSRSEMNVSTLELGDSALYLCASSFGQGPYEQYFGPGTRLTVT.